These 23 T cell receptor beta chains came from one sample sequenced in a study of blood T cell repertoires in COVID-19. The data were produced by immunoSEQ multiplex PCR, yet TCRdb's version contains in-frame clones alone and is incomplete. The sample lists about 210,000 clones; about 86% were seen once. The sample taken for sequencing was PBMCs or T cells enriched from blood (not recorded which). Receptors originate from a woman in her thirties or forties with acute COVID-19.

This chain joins TRBV6-2 or TRBV6-3 and TRBJ2-7, with TRBD2 matching over 8 bases. The germline V gene encodes CDR1 MNHEY and CDR2 SVGEGT. The CDR3 runs 14 residues. Losses at the gene ends were 2 bases for V and 6 bases for J; bases not matched to a gene: 6. This CDR3 reads CASSYGSGISEQYF. The CDR3 region has the DNA TGTGCCAGCAGTTACGGTAGCGGGATTTCCGAGCAGTACTTC.

CDR3 loop: CASSLERSGSYEQYF. CDR3 bases: TGTGCCAGCAGTTTAGAACGGTCGGGGTCCTACGAGCAGTACTTC. This chain links TRBV27 with TRBJ2-7; D might be TRBD2 (5 bases). The V end was cut by 2 bases, the J end by 1 base, with 12 bases between. This CDR3 comprises 15 residues. CDR1 and CDR2 from the germline V gene are MNHEY and SMNVEV (reference sequence).

The chain has TRBV16 and TRBJ2-3, with TRBD2 identical over 8 bases. Germline CDR1 KGHSY, CDR2 FQNENV. The CDR3 runs 16 residues. V shed 0 bases and J 3 bases; nucleotides not matched to a gene: 5. In nucleotides, the CDR3 is TGTGCCAGCAGCCAATCGACGCCGGGAGGGACAGATACGCAGTATTTT. Protein product: CASSQSTPGGTDTQYF.

The J gene is TRBJ1-6, the V gene TRBV6-5, with 9 bases that match TRBD1. Germline V gene sequence: CDR1 MNHEY, CDR2 SVGAGI. The CDR3 runs to 14 residues. Trimming took 8 bases from V and 7 from J; bases not matched to a gene: 6. The DNA for the CDR3 is TGTGCCAGCGGGACAGGGAGGGAAAATTCACCCCTCCACTTT. Translating gives CASGTGRENSPLHF.

Only one count was recorded for this clone. The chain couples TRBV28 to TRBJ1-1; D not resolved. CDR3 size: 14 residues. Looked up from germline, CDR1 is MDHEN and CDR2 is SYDVKM. V was clipped by 5 bases and J by 8 bases, with 18 bases between them. The CDR3 protein is CASSPISNSNEAFF. The CDR3 DNA reads TGTGCCAGCAGTCCCATTAGTAATTCAAACGAAGCTTTCTTT.

The chain joins TRBV4-2 to TRBJ2-1, with 7 positions matching TRBD2. The ends lost 3 bases at V and 4 bases at J; junction bases unmatched: 6. Germline values: CDR1 LGHNA, CDR2 YNFKEQ. The CDR3 has 15 residues. CDR3 amino acids: CASSQPSGGYNEQFF. The CDR3 region has the DNA TGTGCCAGCAGCCAGCCTAGCGGAGGATACAATGAGCAGTTCTTC.

The chain employs TRBV9 and TRBJ2-5; 8 nucleotides agree with TRBD2. V shed 2 bases, J shed 5 bases, and the junction held 8 bases outside the gene matches. The CDR3 contains 15 residues. Germline-derived CDR1 and CDR2 are SGDLS and YYNGEE. The CDR3 loop reads CASSVSGSSGETQYF. The CDR3 region has the DNA TGTGCCAGCAGCGTCAGCGGGAGTTCGGGTGAGACCCAGTACTTC.

This clone was counted between two and nine times. The V gene is TRBV18, the J gene TRBJ1-1, with no clear D. Germline V gives CDR1 KGHSH, CDR2 LQKENI. The CDR3 runs to 14 residues. Trimming removed 2 bases at V and 0 bases at J, with 7 bases between. In nucleotides, the CDR3 is TGTGCCAGCTCACCAAACGGGATGAACACTGAAGCTTTCTTT. Amino acid sequence: CASSPNGMNTEAFF.

This clone was seen only once. The gene calls are TRBV11-3 and TRBJ2-1; 12 nucleotides agree with TRBD2. After removal of 4 bases from V and 0 bases from J, the junction contained 10 bases not matched to a gene. Germline values: CDR1 SGHNT, CDR2 YENEEA. There are 19 residues in the CDR3. The CDR3 is CASSSTSGSKARSYNEQFF. CDR3 DNA sequence: TGTGCCAGCAGCTCGACTAGCGGGAGTAAGGCTCGCTCCTACAATGAGCAGTTCTTC. Filled out from reference TRBV11-3 and TRBJ2-1, the complete variable domain reads EAGVVQSPRYKIIEKKQPVAFWCNPISGHNTLYWYLQNLGQGPELLIRYENEEAVDDSQLPKDRFSAERLKGVDSTLKIQPAELGDSAVYLCASSSTSGSKARSYNEQFFGPGTRLTVL.

V gene TRBV7-9 combines with J gene TRBJ1-6; possible D gene TRBD1, 5 bases. The CDR3 length is 15 residues. Germline-derived CDR1 and CDR2 are SEHNR and FQNEAQ (reference sequence). Trimming took off 6 bases at V and 10 bases at J, with 19 bases between the two ends. The CDR3 nucleotides read TGTGCCAGCAGGAGAATGGGGGGGAGTGTCTCACCCCTCCACTTT. Translated: CASRRMGGSVSPLHF.

This rearrangement joins TRBV10-3 to TRBJ2-3, with a weak D call TRBD2 (6 bases). With 0 bases removed from V and 1 base from J, the gap between germline ends came to 8 bases. CDR1 is ENHRY, CDR2 SYGVKD, per germline. The CDR3 extends over 15 amino acids. CDR3 nucleotide sequence: TGTGCCATCAGTGAGTCCGGGACTCGCACAGATACGCAGTATTTT. Its translation: CAISESGTRTDTQYF.

The genes are TRBV19 and TRBJ2-7; D might be TRBD2 (5 bases). Deletions cut 3 bases from V and 3 bases from J, with 12 bases between. The CDR3 is 14 amino acids. From germline, CDR1 is LNHDA and CDR2 SQIVND (reference sequence). Here the CDR3 reads CASSMASGDYEQYF. In nucleotides, the CDR3 is TGTGCCAGTAGTATGGCCAGCGGAGACTACGAGCAGTACTTC. Full variable domain (outside the CDR3, taken from reference TRBV19 and TRBJ2-7): DGGITQSPKYLFRKEGQNVTLSCEQNLNHDAMYWYRQDPGQGLRLIYYSQIVNDFQKGDIAEGYSVSREKKESFPLTVTSAQKNPTAFYLCASSMASGDYEQYFGPGTRLTVT.

The CDR3 is CASSKAGTGGLEKVNIQYF. CDR3 coding DNA: TGTGCCAGCAGCAAAGCAGGGACAGGGGGCTTGGAAAAGGTAAACATTCAGTACTTC. V is TRBV21-1 and J is TRBJ2-4; the D segment call TRBD1 is taken from the table without a DNA check. TRBV21-1 represents a pseudogene. The CDR3 has 19 amino acids.

The V call is TRBV19, the J call TRBJ2-7, with TRBD1 as a possible D gene (6 bases). This CDR3 contains 13 residues. V was pared by 6 bases and J by 3 bases, with 12 bases between. Germline V gives CDR1 LNHDA, CDR2 SQIVND (reference sequence). CDR3 loop: CASSWDTGYEQYF. The CDR3, as DNA: TGTGCCAGTAGCTGGGACACCGGCTACGAGCAGTACTTC.

The chain combines TRBV12-3 or TRBV12-4 with TRBJ1-5; D gene ambiguous. V was shortened by 3 bases and J by 7 bases, with 10 bases between the two germline ends. The CDR3 contains 13 residues. This CDR3 reads CASSFRVVQPQHF. The CDR3 coding sequence is TGTGCCAGCAGTTTCCGAGTAGTACAGCCCCAGCATTTT.

Comment on this clone: In the same sample, other DNA sequences code for this CDR3. The gene calls are TRBV6-1 and TRBJ1-1, with no clear D. Trimming removed 2 bases from V and 1 base from J, with 5 bases in between. This CDR3 comprises 13 residues. Germline CDR1 and CDR2: MNHNS and SASEGT. CDR3 coding DNA: TGTGCCAGCAGTGAACGAGGGAACACTGAAGCTTTCTTT. Protein: CASSERGNTEAFF.

This clone was observed once. The chain's CDR3 is CASSQTGQGVVGNQPQHF. The CDR3 region has the DNA TGTGCCAGCTCACAAACGGGACAGGGGGTTGTGGGCAATCAGCCCCAGCATTTT. This sequence joins TRBV18 and TRBJ1-5; 11 bases line up with TRBD1. Germline loops: CDR1 KGHSH, CDR2 LQKENI. The CDR3 runs 18 residues. The ends lost 4 bases at V and 2 bases at J; junction bases unmatched: 10.

This chain uses TRBV12-5 with TRBJ1-6; 8 nucleotides agree with TRBD1. The trim removed 0 bases at V and 7 bases at J, leaving 17 bases unmatched. Germline lookup yields CDR1 LGHNT and CDR2 FRNRAP. The CDR3 contains 20 residues. CDR3 nucleotide sequence: TGTGCTAGTGGTTTGGTCAGACCCCTAAATCGGGACAGGTTCAATTCACCCCTCCACTTT. Its protein is CASGLVRPLNRDRFNSPLHF.

This clone was observed a single time. The chain carries TRBV30 and TRBJ2-5; D ambiguous. The CDR3 length is 15 residues. V dropped 0 bases and J dropped 4 bases, with 15 bases sitting between them. Per germline, CDR1 GTSNPN and CDR2 SVGIG (reference sequence). CDR3 sequence (DNA): TGTGCCTGGAGTGTACGGCGCAGTCCGGGAGAGACCCAGTACTTC. Its translation is CAWSVRRSPGETQYF. Using reference TRBV30 and TRBJ2-5 for the parts outside the CDR3, the full variable domain is SQTIHQWPATLVQPVGSPLSLECTVEGTSNPNLYWYRQAAGRGLQLLFYSVGIGQISSEVPQNLSASRPQDRQFILSSKKLLLSDSGFYLCAWSVRRSPGETQYFGPGTRLLVL.

This rearrangement joins TRBV5-1 to TRBJ2-2, with TRBD1 identical over 7 bases. J lost 5 bases, V lost 4 bases, and 5 bases had no gene match. CDR3 length: 14 residues. Germline CDR1 SGHRS, CDR2 YFSETQ. This chain's CDR3 is CASSPGTVTGELFF. CDR3 coding DNA: TGCGCCAGCAGCCCGGGGACAGTTACCGGGGAGCTGTTTTTT.

This clone was detected only a few times. This CDR3 reads CASSPNQGNQPQHF. CDR3 nucleotide sequence: TGTGCCAGCTCACCAAATCAGGGCAATCAGCCCCAGCATTTT. The chain joins TRBV18 to TRBJ1-5; D unclear. This CDR3 is 14 amino acids long. In germline, CDR1 is KGHSH, CDR2 LQKENI. V was clipped by 2 bases and J by 2 bases, with 7 bases between them.

The CDR3 spells CASSLGEVTEAFF. The CDR3 DNA follows: TGTGCCAGCAGCCTAGGGGAAGTAACTGAAGCTTTCTTT. The chain joins TRBV3-1 (or the pseudogene TRBV3-2) to TRBJ1-1; possibly TRBD1 for D (5 bases). With 4 bases removed from V and 5 bases from J, the gap between germline ends came to 11 bases. This CDR3 contains 13 residues. CDR1 and CDR2 (germline): LGHDT, YNNKEL (reference sequence).

The V gene is TRBV24-1, the J gene TRBJ1-2; 9 bases are a match to TRBD1. Germline V gene sequence: CDR1 KGHDR, CDR2 SFDVKD. With 4 bases clipped from V and 3 bases from J, the junction kept 8 bases outside the gene matches. This CDR3 region has 16 residues. The CDR3 nucleotides are TGTGCCACCAGTGACCAAAGACAGGGGGAACACTATGGCTACACCTTC. Translation: CATSDQRQGEHYGYTF.